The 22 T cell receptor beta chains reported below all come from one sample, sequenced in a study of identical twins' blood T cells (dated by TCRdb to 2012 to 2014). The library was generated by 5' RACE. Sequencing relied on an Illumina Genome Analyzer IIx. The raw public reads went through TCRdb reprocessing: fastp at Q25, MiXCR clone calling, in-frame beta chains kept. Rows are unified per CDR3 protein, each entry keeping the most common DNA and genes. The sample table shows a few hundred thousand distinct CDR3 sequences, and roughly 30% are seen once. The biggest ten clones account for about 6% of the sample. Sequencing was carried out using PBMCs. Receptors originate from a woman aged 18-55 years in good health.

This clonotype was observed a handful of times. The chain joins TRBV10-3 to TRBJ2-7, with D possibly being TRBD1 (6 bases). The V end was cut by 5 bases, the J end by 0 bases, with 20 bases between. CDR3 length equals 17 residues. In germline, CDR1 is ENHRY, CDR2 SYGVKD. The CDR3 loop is CAISFPPDRPSSYEQYF. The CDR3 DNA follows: TGTGCCATCAGTTTCCCCCCCGACAGGCCGAGCTCCTACGAGCAGTACTTC.

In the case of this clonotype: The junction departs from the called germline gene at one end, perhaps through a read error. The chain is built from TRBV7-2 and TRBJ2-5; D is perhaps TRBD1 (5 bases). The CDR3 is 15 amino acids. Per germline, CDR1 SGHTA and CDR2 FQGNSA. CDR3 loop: CASSLGSARAKTRYF. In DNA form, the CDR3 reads TGTGCCAGCAGCTTAGGTTCTGCCAGGGCAAAGACCCGGTACTTC.

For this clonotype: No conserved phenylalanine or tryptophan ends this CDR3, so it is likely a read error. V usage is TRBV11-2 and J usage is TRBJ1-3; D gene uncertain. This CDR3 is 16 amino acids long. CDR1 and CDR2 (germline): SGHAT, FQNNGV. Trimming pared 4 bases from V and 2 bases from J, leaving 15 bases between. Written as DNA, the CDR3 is TGTGCCAGCAGCTCCCCCCCCGGGAATGCTGGAAACACCATATATCTT. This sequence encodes CASSSPPGNAGNTIYL.

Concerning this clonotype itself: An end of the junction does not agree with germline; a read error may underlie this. The CDR3 DNA reads as TGCGCCAGCCGCTTCTTCGGGACTAGCGGGAATGAGCAGTTCTTC. It specifies CASRFFGTSGNEQFF. This sequence joins TRBV5-1 and TRBJ2-1; TRBD2 aligns across 12 bases. Germline V CDR1 and CDR2: SGHRS, YFSETQ. CDR3 size: 15 residues.

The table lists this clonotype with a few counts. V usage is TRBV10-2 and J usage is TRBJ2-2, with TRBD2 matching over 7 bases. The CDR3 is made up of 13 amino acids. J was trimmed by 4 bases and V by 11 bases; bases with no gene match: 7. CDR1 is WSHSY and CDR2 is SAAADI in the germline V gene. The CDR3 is CAGGLGPTGELFF. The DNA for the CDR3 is TGCGCCGGAGGACTAGGTCCCACCGGGGAGCTGTTTTTT.

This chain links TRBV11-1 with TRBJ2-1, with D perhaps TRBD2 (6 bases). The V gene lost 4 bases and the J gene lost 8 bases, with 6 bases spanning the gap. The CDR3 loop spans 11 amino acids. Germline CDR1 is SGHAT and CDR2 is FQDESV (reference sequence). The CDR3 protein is CASSSGDEQFF. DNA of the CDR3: TGTGCCAGCAGCTCGGGGGATGAGCAGTTCTTC.

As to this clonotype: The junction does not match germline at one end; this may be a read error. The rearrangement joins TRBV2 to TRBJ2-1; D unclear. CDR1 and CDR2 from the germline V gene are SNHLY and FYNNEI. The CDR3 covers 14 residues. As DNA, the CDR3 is TGTGCCAGCAGACCCTCGATGTCCTACAATGAGCGGTTCTTC. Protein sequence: CASRPSMSYNERFF.

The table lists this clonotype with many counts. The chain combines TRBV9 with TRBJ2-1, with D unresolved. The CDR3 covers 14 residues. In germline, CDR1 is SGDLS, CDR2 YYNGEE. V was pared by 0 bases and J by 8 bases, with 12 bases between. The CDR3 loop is CASSVGPTSDEQFF. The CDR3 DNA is TGTGCCAGCAGCGTAGGTCCCACCTCCGATGAGCAGTTCTTC.

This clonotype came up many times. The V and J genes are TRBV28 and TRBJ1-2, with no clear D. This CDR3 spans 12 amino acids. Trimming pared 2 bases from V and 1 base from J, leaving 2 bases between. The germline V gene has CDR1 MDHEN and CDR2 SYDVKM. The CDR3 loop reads CASSLRNYGYTF. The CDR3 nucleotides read TGTGCCAGCAGTTTACGTAACTATGGCTACACCTTC.

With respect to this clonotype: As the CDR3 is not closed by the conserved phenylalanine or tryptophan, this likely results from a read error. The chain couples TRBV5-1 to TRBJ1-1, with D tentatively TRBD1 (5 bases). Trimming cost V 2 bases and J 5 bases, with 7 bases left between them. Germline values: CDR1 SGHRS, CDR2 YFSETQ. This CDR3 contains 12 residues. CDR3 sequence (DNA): TGCGCCAGCAGCTTTGAGGGGACTGAAGCTTTCTCT. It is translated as CASSFEGTEAFS.

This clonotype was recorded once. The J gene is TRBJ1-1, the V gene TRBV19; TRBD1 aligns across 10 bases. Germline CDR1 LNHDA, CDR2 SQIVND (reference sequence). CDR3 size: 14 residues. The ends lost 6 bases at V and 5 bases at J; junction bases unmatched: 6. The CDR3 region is CASRGDRGLTEAFF. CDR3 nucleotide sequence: TGTGCCAGTAGGGGGGACAGGGGCTTAACTGAAGCTTTCTTT.

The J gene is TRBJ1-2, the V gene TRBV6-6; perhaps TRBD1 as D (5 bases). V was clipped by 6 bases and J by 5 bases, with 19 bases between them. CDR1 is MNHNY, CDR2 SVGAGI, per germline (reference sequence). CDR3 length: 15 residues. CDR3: CASRLSSGVGYGYTF. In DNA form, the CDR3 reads TGTGCCAGCAGGCTGTCTTCGGGGGTCGGGTATGGCTACACCTTC.

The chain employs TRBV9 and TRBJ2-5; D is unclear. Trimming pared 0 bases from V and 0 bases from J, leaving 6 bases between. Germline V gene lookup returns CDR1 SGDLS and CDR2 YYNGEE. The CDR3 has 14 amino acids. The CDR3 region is CASSVAQNQETQYF. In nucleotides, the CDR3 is TGTGCCAGCAGCGTAGCGCAAAACCAAGAGACCCAGTACTTC.

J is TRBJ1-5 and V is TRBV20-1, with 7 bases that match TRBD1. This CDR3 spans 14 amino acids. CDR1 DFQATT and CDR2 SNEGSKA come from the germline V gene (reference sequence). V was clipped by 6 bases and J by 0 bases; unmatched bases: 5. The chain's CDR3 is CSAADRVSNQPQHF. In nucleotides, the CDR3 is TGCAGTGCAGCCGACAGGGTTAGCAATCAGCCCCAGCATTTT.

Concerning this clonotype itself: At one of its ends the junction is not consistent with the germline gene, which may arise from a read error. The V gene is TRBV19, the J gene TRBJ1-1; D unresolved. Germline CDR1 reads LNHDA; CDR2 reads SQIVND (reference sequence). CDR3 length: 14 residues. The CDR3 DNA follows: TGTGCCAGTAACGACTTAAACGCGAACACTGAATCTTTCTTT. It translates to CASNDLNANTESFF.

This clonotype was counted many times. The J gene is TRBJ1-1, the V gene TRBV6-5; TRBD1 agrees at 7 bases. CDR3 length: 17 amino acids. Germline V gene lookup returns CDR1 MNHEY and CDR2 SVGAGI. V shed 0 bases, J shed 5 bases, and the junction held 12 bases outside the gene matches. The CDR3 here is CASSYSIGEGARTEAFF. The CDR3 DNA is TGTGCCAGCAGTTACTCGATAGGGGAGGGGGCGCGAACTGAAGCTTTCTTT.

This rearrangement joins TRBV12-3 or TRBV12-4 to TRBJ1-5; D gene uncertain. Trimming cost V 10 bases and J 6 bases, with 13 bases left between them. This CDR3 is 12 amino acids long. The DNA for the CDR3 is TGTGCCACCCGGGCGGGAACTCAGCCCCAGCATTTT. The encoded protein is CATRAGTQPQHF.

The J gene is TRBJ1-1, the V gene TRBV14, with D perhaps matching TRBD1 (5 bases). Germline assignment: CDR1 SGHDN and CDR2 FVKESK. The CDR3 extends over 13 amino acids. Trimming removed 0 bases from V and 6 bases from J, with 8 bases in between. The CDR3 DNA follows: TGTGCCAGCAGCCAAGACCTAGGGGCTGAAGCTTTCTTT. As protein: CASSQDLGAEAFF.

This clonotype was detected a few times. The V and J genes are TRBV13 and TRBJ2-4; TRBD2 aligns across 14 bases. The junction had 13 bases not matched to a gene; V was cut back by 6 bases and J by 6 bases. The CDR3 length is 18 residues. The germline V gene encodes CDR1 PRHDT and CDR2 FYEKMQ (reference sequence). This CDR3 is CASSPPVGLAGVGNIQYF. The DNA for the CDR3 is TGTGCCAGCAGTCCTCCTGTGGGACTAGCGGGAGTCGGAAACATTCAGTACTTC.

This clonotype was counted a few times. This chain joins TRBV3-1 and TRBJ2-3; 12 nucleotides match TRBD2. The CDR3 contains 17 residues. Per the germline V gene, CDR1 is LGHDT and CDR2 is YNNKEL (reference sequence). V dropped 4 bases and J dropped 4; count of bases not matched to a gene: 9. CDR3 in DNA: TGTGCCAGCAGCCCAGGACTAGCGGGAAACGGGGCAGATACGCAGTATTTT. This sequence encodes CASSPGLAGNGADTQYF.

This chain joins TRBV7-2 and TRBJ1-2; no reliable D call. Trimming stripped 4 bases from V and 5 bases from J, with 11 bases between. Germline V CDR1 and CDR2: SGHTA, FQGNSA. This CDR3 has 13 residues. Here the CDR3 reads CASSSTNQYGYTF. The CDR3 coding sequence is TGTGCCAGCAGCTCAACAAACCAGTATGGCTACACCTTC.

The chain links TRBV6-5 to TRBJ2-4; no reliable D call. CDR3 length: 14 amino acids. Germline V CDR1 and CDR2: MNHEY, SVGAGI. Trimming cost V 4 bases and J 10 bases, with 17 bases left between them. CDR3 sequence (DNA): TGTGCCAGCAGTTCCGATCAGGTACCTGGGATTCAGTACTTC. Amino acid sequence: CASSSDQVPGIQYF.